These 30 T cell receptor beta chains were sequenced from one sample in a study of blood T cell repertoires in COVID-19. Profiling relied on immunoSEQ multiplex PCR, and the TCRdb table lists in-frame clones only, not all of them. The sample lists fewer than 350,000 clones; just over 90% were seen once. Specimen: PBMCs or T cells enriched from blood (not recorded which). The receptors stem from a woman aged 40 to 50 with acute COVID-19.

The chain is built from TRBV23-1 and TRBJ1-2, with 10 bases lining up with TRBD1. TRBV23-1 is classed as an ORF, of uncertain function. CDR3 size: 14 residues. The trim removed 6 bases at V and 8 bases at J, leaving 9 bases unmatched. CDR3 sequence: CASRSGTGVGGYTF. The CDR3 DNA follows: TGCGCCAGCAGGTCCGGGACAGGGGTTGGGGGCTACACCTTC.

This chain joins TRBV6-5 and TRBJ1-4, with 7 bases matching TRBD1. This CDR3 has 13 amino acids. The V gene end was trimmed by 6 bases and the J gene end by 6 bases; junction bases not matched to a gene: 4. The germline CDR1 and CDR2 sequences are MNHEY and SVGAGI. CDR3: CASRPTGHEKLFF. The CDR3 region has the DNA TGTGCCAGCAGACCGACAGGGCATGAAAAACTGTTTTTT.

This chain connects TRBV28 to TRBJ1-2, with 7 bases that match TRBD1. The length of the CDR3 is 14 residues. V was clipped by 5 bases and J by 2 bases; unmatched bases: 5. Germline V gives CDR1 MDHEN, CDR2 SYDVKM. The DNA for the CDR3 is TGTGCCAGCAGTAACCCGACAGGGAACTATGGCTACACCTTC. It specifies CASSNPTGNYGYTF.

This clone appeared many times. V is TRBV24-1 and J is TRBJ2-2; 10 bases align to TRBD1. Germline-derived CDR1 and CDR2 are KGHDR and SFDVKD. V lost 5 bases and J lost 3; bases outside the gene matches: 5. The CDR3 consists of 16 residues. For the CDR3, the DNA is TGTGCCACCAGTGCTTACGGGACAGGGGACACCGGGGAGCTGTTTTTT. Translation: CATSAYGTGDTGELFF.

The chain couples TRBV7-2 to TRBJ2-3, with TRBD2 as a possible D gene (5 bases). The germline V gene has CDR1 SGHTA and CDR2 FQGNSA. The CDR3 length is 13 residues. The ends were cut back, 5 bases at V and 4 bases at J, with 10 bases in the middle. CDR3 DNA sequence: TGTGCCAGCAGCCCGTTGCGGGCAGATACGCAGTATTTT. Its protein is CASSPLRADTQYF.

As DNA, the CDR3 is TGTGCCAGCAGCTCGGAGCAGGGATGGACTGAAGCTTTCTTT. Protein sequence: CASSSEQGWTEAFF. This chain connects TRBV11-3 to TRBJ1-1, with D possibly TRBD1 on 5 matching bases. The CDR3 has 14 amino acids. The germline CDR1 and CDR2 sequences are SGHNT and YENEEA. The V end lost 4 bases, the J end lost 5 bases, and 14 bases lay between the germline ends. Full variable domain (remainder filled in from reference TRBV11-3 and TRBJ1-1): EAGVVQSPRYKIIEKKQPVAFWCNPISGHNTLYWYLQNLGQGPELLIRYENEEAVDDSQLPKDRFSAERLKGVDSTLKIQPAELGDSAVYLCASSSEQGWTEAFFGQGTRLTVV.

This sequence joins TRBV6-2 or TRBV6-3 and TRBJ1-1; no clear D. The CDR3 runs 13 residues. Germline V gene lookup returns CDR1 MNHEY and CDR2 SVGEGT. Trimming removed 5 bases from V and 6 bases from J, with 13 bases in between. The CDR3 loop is CASSHSQDPEAFF. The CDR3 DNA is TGTGCCAGCAGTCACAGCCAGGATCCTGAAGCTTTCTTT.

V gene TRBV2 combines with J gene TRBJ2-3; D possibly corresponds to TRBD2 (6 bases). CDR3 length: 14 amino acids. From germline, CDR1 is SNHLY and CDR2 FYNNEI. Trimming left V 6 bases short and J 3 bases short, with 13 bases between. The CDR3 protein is CASSPPLATDTQYF. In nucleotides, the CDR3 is TGTGCCAGCAGCCCCCCGCTAGCGACAGATACGCAGTATTTT.

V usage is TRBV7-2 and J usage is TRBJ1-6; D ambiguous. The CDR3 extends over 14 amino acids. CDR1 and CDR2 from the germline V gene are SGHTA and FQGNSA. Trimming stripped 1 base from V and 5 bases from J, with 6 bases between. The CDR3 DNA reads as TGTGCCAGCAGCTTAGAACATAATAATTCACCCCTCCACTTT. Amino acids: CASSLEHNNSPLHF.

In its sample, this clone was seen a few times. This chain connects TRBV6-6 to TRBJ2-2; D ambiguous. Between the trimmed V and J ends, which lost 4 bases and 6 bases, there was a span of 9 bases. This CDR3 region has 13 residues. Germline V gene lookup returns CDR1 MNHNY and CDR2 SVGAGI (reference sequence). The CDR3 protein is CASSLGVAGELFF. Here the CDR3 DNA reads TGTGCCAGCAGTTTGGGCGTCGCCGGGGAGCTGTTTTTT.

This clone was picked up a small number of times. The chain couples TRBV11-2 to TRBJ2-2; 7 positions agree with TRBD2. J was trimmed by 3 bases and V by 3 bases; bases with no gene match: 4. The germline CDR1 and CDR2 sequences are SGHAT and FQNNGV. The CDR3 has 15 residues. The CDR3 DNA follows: TGTGCCAGCAGCTTTGGCGGGAGCCACACCGGGGAGCTGTTTTTT. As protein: CASSFGGSHTGELFF.

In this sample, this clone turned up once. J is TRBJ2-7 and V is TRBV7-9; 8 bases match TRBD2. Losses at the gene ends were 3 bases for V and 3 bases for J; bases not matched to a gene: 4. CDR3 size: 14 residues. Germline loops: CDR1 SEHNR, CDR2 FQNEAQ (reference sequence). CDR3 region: CASSFGTRVYEQYF. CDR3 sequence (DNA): TGTGCCAGCAGCTTCGGGACTAGAGTCTACGAGCAGTACTTC.

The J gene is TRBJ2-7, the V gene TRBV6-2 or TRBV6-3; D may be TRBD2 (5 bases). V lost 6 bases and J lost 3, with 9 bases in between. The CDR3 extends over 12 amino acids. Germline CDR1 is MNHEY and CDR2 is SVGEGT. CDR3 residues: CASSPRGYEQYF. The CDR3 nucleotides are TGTGCCAGCAGCCCTCGGGGCTACGAGCAGTACTTC.

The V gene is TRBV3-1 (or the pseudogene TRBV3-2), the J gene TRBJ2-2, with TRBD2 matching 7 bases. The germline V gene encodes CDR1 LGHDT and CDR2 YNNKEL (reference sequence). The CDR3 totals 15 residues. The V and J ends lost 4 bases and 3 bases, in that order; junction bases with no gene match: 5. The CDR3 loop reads CASSPGGGDTGELFF. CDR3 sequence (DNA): TGTGCCAGCAGCCCTGGGGGAGGGGACACCGGGGAGCTGTTTTTT.

This CDR3 reads CASTHAAEIYEQYF. The CDR3 DNA reads TGTGCCAGCACCCACGCGGCCGAGATCTACGAGCAGTACTTC. The chain couples TRBV11-3 to TRBJ2-7; D ambiguous. CDR3 length: 14 amino acids. V gave up 7 bases and J gave up 3 bases, with 16 bases separating them. Looked up from germline, CDR1 is SGHNT and CDR2 is YENEEA.

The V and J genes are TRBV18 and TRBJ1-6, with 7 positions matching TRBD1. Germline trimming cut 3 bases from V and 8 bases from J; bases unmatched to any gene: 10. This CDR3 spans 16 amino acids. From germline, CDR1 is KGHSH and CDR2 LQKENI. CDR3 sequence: CASSPVQGGWYSPLHF. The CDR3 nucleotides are TGTGCCAGCTCACCTGTTCAAGGGGGCTGGTATTCACCCCTCCACTTT.

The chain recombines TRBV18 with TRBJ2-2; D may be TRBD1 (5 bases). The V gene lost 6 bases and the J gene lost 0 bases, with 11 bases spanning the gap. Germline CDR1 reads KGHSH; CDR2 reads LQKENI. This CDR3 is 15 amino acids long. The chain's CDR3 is CASSPRDTNTGELFF. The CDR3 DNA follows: TGTGCCAGCTCTCCCAGGGATACGAACACCGGGGAGCTGTTTTTT.

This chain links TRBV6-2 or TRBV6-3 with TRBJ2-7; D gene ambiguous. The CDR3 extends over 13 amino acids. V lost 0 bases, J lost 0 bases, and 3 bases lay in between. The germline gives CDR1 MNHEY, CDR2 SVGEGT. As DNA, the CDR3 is TGTGCCAGCAGTTACTCAGCCTCCTACGAGCAGTACTTC. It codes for CASSYSASYEQYF.

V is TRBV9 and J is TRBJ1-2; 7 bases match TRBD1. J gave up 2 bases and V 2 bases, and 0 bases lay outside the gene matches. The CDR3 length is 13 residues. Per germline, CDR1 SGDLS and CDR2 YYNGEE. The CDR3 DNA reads TGTGCCAGCAGCGTGACAGGGAACTATGGCTACACCTTC. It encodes CASSVTGNYGYTF.

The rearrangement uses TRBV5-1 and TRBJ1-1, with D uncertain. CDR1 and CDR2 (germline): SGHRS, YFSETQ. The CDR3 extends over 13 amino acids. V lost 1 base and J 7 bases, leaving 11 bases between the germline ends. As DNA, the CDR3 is TGCGCCAGCAGCTTGTATGATCAGAATGAAGCTTTCTTT. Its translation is CASSLYDQNEAFF.

CDR3 loop: CAWSVLAGAANEQFF. CDR3 DNA: TGTGCCTGGAGTGTACTAGCGGGAGCTGCCAATGAGCAGTTCTTC. The chain has TRBV30 and TRBJ2-1, with 11 bases aligning to TRBD2. CDR1 is GTSNPN and CDR2 is SVGIG in the germline V gene (reference sequence). The CDR3 spans 15 residues. The J segment lost 6 bases and the V segment lost 0 bases, leaving 4 bases of the junction unmatched.

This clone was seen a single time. The CDR3 loop is CAWGSGGRTEAFF. CDR3 nucleotide sequence: TGTGCCTGGGGGTCAGGGGGGCGGACTGAAGCTTTCTTT. The chain combines TRBV30 with TRBJ1-1, with 7 bases aligning to TRBD1. The trim removed 5 bases at V and 5 bases at J, leaving 8 bases unmatched. The CDR3 contains 13 residues. The germline V gene has CDR1 GTSNPN and CDR2 SVGIG (reference sequence).

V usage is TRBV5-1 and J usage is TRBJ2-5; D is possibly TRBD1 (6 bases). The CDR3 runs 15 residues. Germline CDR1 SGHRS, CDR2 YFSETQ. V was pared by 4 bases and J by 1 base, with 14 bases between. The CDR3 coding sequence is TGCGCCAGCAGCCTTTCCGGGACAAGCCAAGAGACCCAGTACTTC. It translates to CASSLSGTSQETQYF.

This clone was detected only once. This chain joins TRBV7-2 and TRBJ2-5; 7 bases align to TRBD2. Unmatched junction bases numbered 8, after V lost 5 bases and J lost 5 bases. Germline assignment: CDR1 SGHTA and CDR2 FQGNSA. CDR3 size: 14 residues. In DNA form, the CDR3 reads TGTGCCAGCAGCAGGGGACGGGGAGGGGAGACCCAGTACTTC. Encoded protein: CASSRGRGGETQYF.

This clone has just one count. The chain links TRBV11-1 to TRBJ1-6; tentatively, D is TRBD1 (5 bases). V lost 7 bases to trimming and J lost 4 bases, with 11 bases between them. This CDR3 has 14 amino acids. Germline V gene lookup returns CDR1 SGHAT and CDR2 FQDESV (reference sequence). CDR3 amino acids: CASKDRGYNSPLHF. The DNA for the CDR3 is TGTGCCAGCAAGGATCGGGGGTATAATTCACCCCTCCACTTT.

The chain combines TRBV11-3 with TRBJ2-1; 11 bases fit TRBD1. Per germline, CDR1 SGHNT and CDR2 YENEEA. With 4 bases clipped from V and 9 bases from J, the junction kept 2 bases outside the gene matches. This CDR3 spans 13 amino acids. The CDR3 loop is CASSWGQGVEQFF. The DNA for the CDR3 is TGTGCCAGCAGCTGGGGACAGGGGGTTGAGCAGTTCTTC.

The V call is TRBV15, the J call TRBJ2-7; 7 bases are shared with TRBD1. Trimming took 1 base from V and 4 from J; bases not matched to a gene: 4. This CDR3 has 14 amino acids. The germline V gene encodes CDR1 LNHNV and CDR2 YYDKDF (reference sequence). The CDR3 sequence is CATSRVSTGYEQYF. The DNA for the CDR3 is TGTGCCACCAGCAGAGTATCGACAGGGTACGAGCAGTACTTC.

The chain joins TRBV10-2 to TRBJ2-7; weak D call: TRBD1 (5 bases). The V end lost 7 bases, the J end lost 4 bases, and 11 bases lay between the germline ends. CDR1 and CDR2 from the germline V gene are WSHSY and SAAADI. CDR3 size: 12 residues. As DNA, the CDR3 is TGCGCCAGCAAAGACAGAGAATACGAGCAGTACTTC. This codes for CASKDREYEQYF.

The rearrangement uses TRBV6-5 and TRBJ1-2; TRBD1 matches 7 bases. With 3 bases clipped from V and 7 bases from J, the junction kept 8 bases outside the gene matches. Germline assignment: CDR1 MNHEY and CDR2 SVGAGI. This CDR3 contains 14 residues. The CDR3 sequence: CASSYTGARGGYTF. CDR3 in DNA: TGTGCCAGCAGTTATACAGGGGCACGTGGTGGCTACACCTTC.

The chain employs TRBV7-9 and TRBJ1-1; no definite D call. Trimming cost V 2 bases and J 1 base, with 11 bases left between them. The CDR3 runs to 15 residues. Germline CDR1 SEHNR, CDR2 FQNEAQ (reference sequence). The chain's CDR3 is CASSLWSPTNTEAFF. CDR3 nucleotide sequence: TGTGCCAGCAGCTTATGGAGCCCCACGAACACTGAAGCTTTCTTT.